This T cell receptor beta chain was profiled in a study of technical replicates of blood from a few donors (dated by TCRdb to 2016 to 2017). For CDR1 and CDR2, the germline V gene (reference sequence) lists SEHNR and FQNEAQ. V lost 5 bases and J lost 2 bases; the stretch between them is 15 bases long. Inclusive of the bounding cysteine and phenylalanine, the CDR3 is 15 residues long. Only the CDR3 part of the read is kept: 45 bases, read in frame from the first base. As concerns this clone: Its cognate antigen has yet to be identified. No per-base quality is available; no much larger clone lies one base away.

Libraries were constructed by the immunoSEQ multiplex PCR assay. TCRdb took this table from immuneACCESS and kept in-frame rearrangements with V and J called. Such tables lack part of the clones; where checked against another copy, unresolved V genes explain under half of the gap, and the rest is unexplained. The sample has about 83,000 clones on record, about 94% of them singletons. The ten most abundant clones make up less than 0.3% of the sample. The TCR comes from a human donor in good health. The rearranged segments are TRBV7-9 and TRBJ1-1; no D gene is confidently identified. The sample consisted of T cells isolated from PBMCs. The CDR3 protein: CASSPPYGQNTEAFF. In nucleotide form, the sequence is TGTGCCAGCAGCCCTCCGTATGGGCAAAACACTGAAGCTTTCTTT.